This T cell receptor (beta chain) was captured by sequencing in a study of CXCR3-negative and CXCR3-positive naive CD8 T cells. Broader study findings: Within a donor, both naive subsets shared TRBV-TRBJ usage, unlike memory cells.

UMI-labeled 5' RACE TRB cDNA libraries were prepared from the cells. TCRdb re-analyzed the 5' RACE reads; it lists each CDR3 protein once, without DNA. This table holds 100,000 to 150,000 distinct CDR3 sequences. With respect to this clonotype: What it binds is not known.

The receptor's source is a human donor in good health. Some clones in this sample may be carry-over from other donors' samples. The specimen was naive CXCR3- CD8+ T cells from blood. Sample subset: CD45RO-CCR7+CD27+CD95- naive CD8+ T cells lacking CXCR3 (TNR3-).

The CDR3 sequence is CASSQGQKCNQPQHF. J is TRBJ1-5 and V is TRBV14; TCRdb calls TRBD1, which cannot be checked without DNA. CDR1 and CDR2 (germline): SGHDN, FVKESK. CDR3 length: 15 residues.